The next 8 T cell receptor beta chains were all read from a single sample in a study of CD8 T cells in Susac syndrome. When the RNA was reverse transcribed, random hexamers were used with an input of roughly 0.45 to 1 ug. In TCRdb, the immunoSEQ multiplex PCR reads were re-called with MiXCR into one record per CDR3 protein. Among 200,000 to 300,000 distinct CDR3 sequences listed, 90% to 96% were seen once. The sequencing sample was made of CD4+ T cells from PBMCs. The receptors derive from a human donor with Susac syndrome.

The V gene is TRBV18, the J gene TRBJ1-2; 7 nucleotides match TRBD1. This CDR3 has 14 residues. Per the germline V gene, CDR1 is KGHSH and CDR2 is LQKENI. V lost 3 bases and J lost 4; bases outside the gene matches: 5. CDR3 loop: CASSPAQGTYGYTF. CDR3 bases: TGTGCCAGCTCACCCGCACAGGGGACCTATGGCTACACCTTC.

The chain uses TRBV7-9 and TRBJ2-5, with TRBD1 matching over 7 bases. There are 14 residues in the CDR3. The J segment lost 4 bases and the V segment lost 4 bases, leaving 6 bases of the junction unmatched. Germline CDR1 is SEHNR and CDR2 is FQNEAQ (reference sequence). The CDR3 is CASSSRTGLETQYF. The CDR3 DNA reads TGTGCCAGCAGCTCCCGGACAGGTCTAGAGACCCAGTACTTC.

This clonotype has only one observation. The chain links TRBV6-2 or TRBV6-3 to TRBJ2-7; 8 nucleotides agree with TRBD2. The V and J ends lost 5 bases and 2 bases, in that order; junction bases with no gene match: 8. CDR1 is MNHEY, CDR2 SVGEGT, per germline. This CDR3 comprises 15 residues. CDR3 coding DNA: TGTGCCAGCAGTCCCCGGGAGGGAGGGACCTACGAGCAGTACTTC. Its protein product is CASSPREGGTYEQYF.

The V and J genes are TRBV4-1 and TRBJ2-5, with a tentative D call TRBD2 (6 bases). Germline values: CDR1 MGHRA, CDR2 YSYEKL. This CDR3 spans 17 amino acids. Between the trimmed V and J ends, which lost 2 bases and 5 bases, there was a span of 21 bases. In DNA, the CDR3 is TGCGCCAGCAGCCAAACCCGGCCGGGGGTAGGGCTGGAGACCCAGTACTTC. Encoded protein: CASSQTRPGVGLETQYF.

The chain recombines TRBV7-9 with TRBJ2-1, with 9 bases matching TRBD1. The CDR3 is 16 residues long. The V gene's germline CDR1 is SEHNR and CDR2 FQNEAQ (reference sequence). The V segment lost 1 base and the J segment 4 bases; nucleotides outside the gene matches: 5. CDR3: CASSLGGTGSYNEQFF. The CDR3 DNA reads TGTGCCAGCAGCTTAGGTGGGACAGGGTCTTACAATGAGCAGTTCTTC.

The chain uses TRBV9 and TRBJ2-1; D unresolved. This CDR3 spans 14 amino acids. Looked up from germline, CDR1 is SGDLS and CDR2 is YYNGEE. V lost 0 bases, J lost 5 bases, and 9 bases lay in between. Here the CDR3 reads CASSVVGSNNEQFF. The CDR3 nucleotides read TGTGCCAGCAGCGTAGTCGGGTCTAACAATGAGCAGTTCTTC.

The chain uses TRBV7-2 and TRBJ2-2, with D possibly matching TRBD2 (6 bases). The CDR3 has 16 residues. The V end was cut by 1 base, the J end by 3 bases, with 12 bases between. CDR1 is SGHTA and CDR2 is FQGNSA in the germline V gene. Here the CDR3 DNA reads TGTGCCAGCAGCTTAGTAGCTAGCGCTTACACCGGGGAGCTGTTTTTT. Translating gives CASSLVASAYTGELFF.

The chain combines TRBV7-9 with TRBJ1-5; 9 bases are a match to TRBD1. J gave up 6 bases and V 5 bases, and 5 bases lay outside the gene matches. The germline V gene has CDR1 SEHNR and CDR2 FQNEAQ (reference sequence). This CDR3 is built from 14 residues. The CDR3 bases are TGTGCCAGCAGCCCACAGGGGGCCGGTCAGCCCCAGCATTTT. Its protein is CASSPQGAGQPQHF.